This TCR beta chain was sequenced in a study of shared clonotypes between healthy human individuals. Whole-study findings and limits: Lower generation probabilities were found for non-shared clonotypes than for those shared by all four donors. Tissues were not sampled, only blood, and their repertoires likely differ.

Turning to this clone: Its specificity is unknown.

CDR1 is SGHAT and CDR2 is FQNNGV in the germline V gene. The CDR3 consists of 14 residues. Trimming took 5 bases from V and 4 from J, leaving 13 bases between them. The method was immunoSEQ multiplex PCR; TCRdb's version includes in-frame clones alone and lacks a portion of them. The sample carries some 2,000,000 clones, 90% to 95% recorded once. The clonotype comes from a man younger than 35 in good health. Specimen: naive CD4+ T cells sorted from blood. Noted subset: CD45RA+ positively selected. This rearrangement joins TRBV11-2 to TRBJ2-3, with D perhaps matching TRBD2 (5 bases). The CDR3 loop reads CASSRTALADTQYF. For the CDR3, the DNA is TGTGCCAGCAGCCGGACTGCCTTGGCAGATACGCAGTATTTT.